These 32 T cell receptor beta chains came from one sample sequenced in a study of T cell changes during pregnancy in multiple sclerosis. The method was immunoSEQ multiplex PCR; TCRdb's version includes in-frame clones alone and lacks a portion of them. The repertoire consists of more than 70,000 clones, with about 92% occurring once and the leading ten covering less than 2.5%. The input for sequencing was peripheral blood, taken before pregnancy. The receptors derive from a female donor with multiple sclerosis, enrolled in a pregnancy study.

This clone has only one observation. V is TRBV27 and J is TRBJ2-3; D is possibly TRBD2 (7 bases). The length of the CDR3 is 16 residues. V was clipped by 6 bases and J by 0 bases, with 16 bases between them. Germline CDR1 is MNHEY and CDR2 is SMNVEV (reference sequence). The CDR3 loop reads CASSDNGGLSTDTQYF. CDR3 DNA: TGTGCCAGCAGCGACAACGGGGGGCTCAGCACAGATACGCAGTATTTT.

The V gene is TRBV5-1, the J gene TRBJ2-5; D unclear. The germline V and J ends were trimmed by 1 base and 0 bases, with 4 bases remaining between them. CDR1 and CDR2 (germline): SGHRS, YFSETQ. The CDR3 length is 13 residues. As DNA, the CDR3 is TGCGCCAGCAGCTTGACTTACCAAGAGACCCAGTACTTC. Its translation: CASSLTYQETQYF.

The genes are TRBV28 and TRBJ2-5, with 10 bases matching TRBD2. This CDR3 is 17 amino acids long. Germline loops: CDR1 MDHEN, CDR2 SYDVKM. J lost 0 bases, V lost 4 bases, and 8 bases had no gene match. CDR3 sequence: CASSSPSLAGYQETQYF. CDR3 in DNA: TGTGCCAGCAGTTCCCCCTCACTAGCGGGATACCAAGAGACCCAGTACTTC.

V is TRBV15 and J is TRBJ1-3; 7 bases match TRBD1. Looked up from germline, CDR1 is LNHNV and CDR2 is YYDKDF (reference sequence). The CDR3 sequence is 15 residues long. The ends lost 4 bases at V and 0 bases at J; junction bases unmatched: 3. The CDR3 protein is CATSTDRASGNTIYF. DNA of the CDR3: TGTGCCACCAGCACCGACAGGGCCTCTGGAAACACCATATATTTT.

On this clone: Other DNA sequences in the same sample also yield this CDR3. This sequence joins TRBV11-2 and TRBJ2-2, with D maybe TRBD2 (5 bases). Trimming pared 1 base from V and 5 bases from J, leaving 14 bases between. Per germline, CDR1 SGHAT and CDR2 FQNNGV. The CDR3 contains 16 residues. The CDR3 DNA is TGTGCCAGCAGCTTAGGGCTAGCTCAAAAGACCGGGGAGCTGTTTTTT. This sequence encodes CASSLGLAQKTGELFF.

The chain employs TRBV11-2 and TRBJ1-2, with 8 bases identical to TRBD1. The CDR3 is made up of 13 amino acids. The J segment lost 10 bases and the V segment lost 4 bases, leaving 8 bases of the junction unmatched. The germline V gene encodes CDR1 SGHAT and CDR2 FQNNGV. The CDR3 DNA is TGTGCCAGCAGCTCCGGACAGGGAGAGGCCTACACCTTC. It yields the protein CASSSGQGEAYTF. Full variable domain (outside the CDR3, taken from reference TRBV11-2 and TRBJ1-2): EAGVAQSPRYKIIEKRQSVAFWCNPISGHATLYWYQQILGQGPKLLIQFQNNGVVDDSQLPKDRFSAERLKGVDSTLKIQPAKLEDSAVYLCASSSGQGEAYTFGSGTRLTVV.

The rearrangement links TRBV27 to TRBJ2-1, with D tentatively TRBD2 (6 bases). CDR1 is MNHEY, CDR2 SMNVEV, per germline (reference sequence). Deletions cut 3 bases from V and 9 bases from J, with 12 bases between. The CDR3 runs to 13 residues. CDR3 in amino acids: CASSLGGWGEQFF. The CDR3 bases are TGTGCCAGCAGTTTGGGGGGTTGGGGTGAGCAGTTCTTC.

The genes are TRBV6-1 and TRBJ2-1; 7 positions match TRBD2. V shed 1 base, J shed 10 bases, and the junction held 16 bases outside the gene matches. This CDR3 has 17 amino acids. Germline V CDR1 and CDR2: MNHNS, SASEGT. The chain's CDR3 is CASSEGLGAGYRGEQFF. The CDR3 nucleotides read TGTGCCAGCAGTGAAGGACTAGGAGCGGGGTACCGGGGCGAGCAGTTCTTC.

The V and J genes are TRBV20-1 and TRBJ2-1; D may be TRBD1 (6 bases). Germline V gene data show CDR1 as DFQATT and CDR2 as SNEGSKA (reference sequence). V was pared by 6 bases and J by 7 bases, with 10 bases between. The CDR3 runs to 11 residues. The CDR3 DNA reads as TGCAGTGCCCACAGGGAGAATGAGCAGTTCTTC. It encodes CSAHRENEQFF.

This sequence joins TRBV27 and TRBJ2-1; the match to TRBD2 covers 7 bases. The CDR3 has 17 residues. J lost 12 bases, V lost 3 bases, and 20 bases had no gene match. The V gene's germline CDR1 is MNHEY and CDR2 SMNVEV (reference sequence). DNA of the CDR3: TGTGCCAGCAGTTTTATGAGCGCTAGCGGTTTTAAATTCGGGCAGTTCTTC. This encodes CASSFMSASGFKFGQFF.

The rearrangement joins TRBV28 to TRBJ2-7; a possible D gene is TRBD2 (5 bases). Trimming took 4 bases from V and 6 from J, leaving 19 bases between them. There are 15 residues in the CDR3. Per germline, CDR1 MDHEN and CDR2 SYDVKM. The CDR3: CASSWAREGTFEQYF. CDR3 bases: TGTGCCAGCAGTTGGGCGCGAGAGGGCACATTCGAGCAGTACTTC.

This clone was recorded a few times. V and J are TRBV6-1 and TRBJ1-5; a weak D match, TRBD1 (6 bases). The CDR3 contains 15 residues. V lost 6 bases, J lost 3 bases, and 15 bases lay in between. Germline V gene sequence: CDR1 MNHNS, CDR2 SASEGT. The CDR3 region has the DNA TGTGCCAGCAGGAGGGGGGGGCAGTCCAATCAGCCCCAGCATTTT. Translating gives CASRRGGQSNQPQHF.

The chain uses TRBV27 and TRBJ2-5; a possible D gene is TRBD2 (6 bases). This CDR3 comprises 13 residues. The V and J ends lost 4 bases and 5 bases respectively, with 11 bases between them. Per the germline V gene, CDR1 is MNHEY and CDR2 is SMNVEV (reference sequence). The CDR3 loop is CASSWGERETQYF. The CDR3 region has the DNA TGTGCCAGCAGTTGGGGGGAGCGGGAGACCCAGTACTTC.

The rearrangement joins TRBV7-9 to TRBJ2-1, with D perhaps TRBD2 (6 bases). With 5 bases removed from V and 9 bases from J, the gap between germline ends came to 11 bases. Germline values: CDR1 SEHNR, CDR2 FQNEAQ (reference sequence). The CDR3 has 12 amino acids. This chain's CDR3 is CASSQTSGEQFF. CDR3 in DNA: TGTGCCAGCAGCCAGACTAGTGGTGAGCAGTTCTTC. Filled out from reference TRBV7-9 and TRBJ2-1, the complete variable domain reads DTGVSQNPRHKITKRGQNVTFRCDPISEHNRLYWYRQTLGQGPEFLTYFQNEAQLEKSRLLSDRFSAERPKGSFSTLEIQRTEQGDSAMYLCASSQTSGEQFFGPGTRLTVL.

The chain recombines TRBV5-6 with TRBJ2-2; 8 nucleotides line up with TRBD1. The germline gives CDR1 SGHDT, CDR2 YYEEEE. The V segment lost 5 bases and the J segment 0 bases; nucleotides outside the gene matches: 3. This CDR3 has 15 amino acids. CDR3 loop: CASSRDRTNTGELFF. The CDR3 DNA sequence: TGTGCCAGCAGTCGGGACAGGACGAACACCGGGGAGCTGTTTTTT.

The chain couples TRBV10-2 to TRBJ2-1; 9 nucleotides agree with TRBD1. The CDR3 covers 16 residues. Trimming cost V 6 bases and J 7 bases; bases outside gene matches: 13. CDR1 and CDR2 from the germline V gene are WSHSY and SAAADI. The CDR3 region is CASSDSGQGARNEQFF. The CDR3 DNA is TGCGCCAGCAGCGATTCGGGACAGGGTGCGAGGAATGAGCAGTTCTTC.

This rearrangement joins TRBV6-5 to TRBJ1-2; 9 nucleotides align to TRBD1. This CDR3 is 13 amino acids long. The germline CDR1 and CDR2 sequences are MNHEY and SVGAGI. Trimming removed 6 bases from V and 8 bases from J; junction bases left unmatched: 7. CDR3 residues: CASSETGGSGYTF. In DNA form, the CDR3 reads TGTGCCAGCAGCGAGACAGGGGGGTCGGGCTACACCTTC.

The genes are TRBV11-2 and TRBJ2-5, with a possible D match to TRBD2 (5 bases). This CDR3 has 14 amino acids. From germline, CDR1 is SGHAT and CDR2 FQNNGV. Trimming left V 3 bases short and J 2 bases short, with 10 bases between. CDR3 region: CASSFFGVQETQYF. The CDR3 DNA is TGTGCCAGCAGCTTCTTCGGGGTACAAGAGACCCAGTACTTC.

This clone occurred once. This sequence joins TRBV18 and TRBJ2-1; 11 bases map to TRBD2. Germline lookup yields CDR1 KGHSH and CDR2 LQKENI. The CDR3 contains 18 residues. V dropped 1 base and J dropped 6; count of bases not matched to a gene: 11. CDR3 protein: CASSPLPGLAASGNEQFF. Here the CDR3 DNA reads TGTGCCAGCTCACCACTGCCGGGACTAGCGGCGTCAGGCAATGAGCAGTTCTTC.

The chain carries TRBV5-6 and TRBJ1-2, with TRBD1 matching over 9 bases. The germline V gene encodes CDR1 SGHDT and CDR2 YYEEEE. V gave up 2 bases and J gave up 8 bases; unmatched junction bases: 7. This CDR3 spans 14 amino acids. The CDR3 is CASSFRQGVGGYTF. CDR3 in DNA: TGTGCCAGCAGCTTCAGACAGGGGGTTGGAGGCTACACCTTC.

The chain links TRBV5-1 to TRBJ2-1; D not resolved. Trimming left V 4 bases short and J 7 bases short, with 6 bases between. The CDR3 length is 11 residues. Germline V lookup: CDR1 SGHRS, CDR2 YFSETQ. The CDR3 is CASSLGNEQFF. For the CDR3, the DNA is TGCGCCAGCAGCCTCGGTAATGAGCAGTTCTTC.

The chain uses TRBV7-9 and TRBJ2-7, with 8 bases fitting TRBD2. Per germline, CDR1 SEHNR and CDR2 FQNEAQ (reference sequence). After removal of 4 bases from V and 6 bases from J, the junction contained 5 bases not matched to a gene. The CDR3 is 13 amino acids. The CDR3 DNA is TGTGCCAGCAGCTCGCTAGCGGGTCCCGAGCAGTACTTC. The encoded protein is CASSSLAGPEQYF.

The chain has TRBV2 and TRBJ1-1, with D maybe TRBD1 (6 bases). Germline assignment: CDR1 SNHLY and CDR2 FYNNEI. The CDR3 is 16 amino acids. Trimming took 7 bases from V and 0 from J, leaving 18 bases between them. The CDR3 DNA reads TGTGCCAGCATCAGGACAGCTTATTTCTTGAACACTGAAGCTTTCTTT. It codes for CASIRTAYFLNTEAFF. The whole variable domain, remainder taken from reference TRBV2 and TRBJ1-1, is EPEVTQTPSHQVTQMGQEVILRCVPISNHLYFYWYRQILGQKVEFLVSFYNNEISEKSEIFDDQFSVERPDGSNFTLKIRSTKLEDSAMYFCASIRTAYFLNTEAFFGQGTRLTVV.

The genes are TRBV5-6 and TRBJ1-4, with a weak D call TRBD1 (6 bases). CDR3 size: 14 residues. The V and J ends lost 3 bases and 8 bases respectively, with 14 bases between them. The germline gives CDR1 SGHDT, CDR2 YYEEEE. The CDR3 coding sequence is TGTGCCAGCAGCTGGGGGGGGCGCGGGGAAAAACTGTTTTTT. Translated, it gives CASSWGGRGEKLFF.

V usage is TRBV7-3 and J usage is TRBJ2-5, with 12 bases identical to TRBD2. This CDR3 comprises 17 residues. CDR1 SGHTA and CDR2 FQGTGA come from the germline V gene. J was trimmed by 5 bases and V by 5 bases; bases with no gene match: 12. The CDR3 DNA reads TGTGCCAGCAGCCCATCTAAGACTAGCGGGAGATGGGAGACCCAGTACTTC. It encodes CASSPSKTSGRWETQYF.

This clone was picked up a small number of times. V and J are TRBV25-1 and TRBJ1-1; D uncertain. The CDR3 consists of 14 residues. CDR1 is MGHDK, CDR2 SYGVNS, per germline. V lost 4 bases and J lost 9, with 18 bases in between. The CDR3 DNA reads TGTGCCAGCAGTGTTGATGGGAGACGCATCCAAGCTTTCTTT. Translating it yields CASSVDGRRIQAFF.

The chain links TRBV6-6 to TRBJ2-5; 7 bases fit TRBD1. This CDR3 has 14 amino acids. V lost 5 bases, J lost 5 bases, and 8 bases stayed unmatched. In germline, CDR1 is MNHNY, CDR2 SVGAGI (reference sequence). DNA for the CDR3: TGTGCCAGCAGTAGGGGACAGCCAGAGGAGACCCAGTACTTC. Amino acids: CASSRGQPEETQYF.

The chain employs TRBV7-9 and TRBJ2-1; 8 bases are shared with TRBD1. Germline values: CDR1 SEHNR, CDR2 FQNEAQ (reference sequence). The CDR3 sequence is 15 residues long. V shed 6 bases, J shed 5 bases, and the junction held 9 bases outside the gene matches. CDR3 loop: CASRTTGQGDNEQFF. Written as DNA, the CDR3 is TGTGCCAGCAGGACCACAGGACAGGGAGACAATGAGCAGTTCTTC.

The chain employs TRBV28 and TRBJ2-5, with D maybe TRBD1 (6 bases). This CDR3 contains 12 residues. The germline gives CDR1 MDHEN, CDR2 SYDVKM. Trimming removed 3 bases at V and 7 bases at J, with 9 bases between. The chain's CDR3 is CASSFGTTTQYF. For the CDR3, the DNA is TGTGCCAGCAGTTTTGGGACAACGACCCAGTACTTC. The full variable domain, its missing parts supplied by reference TRBV28 and TRBJ2-5, is DVKVTQSSRYLVKRTGEKVFLECVQDMDHENMFWYRQDPGLGLRLIYFSYDVKMKEKGDIPEGYSVSREKKERFSLILESASTNQTSMYLCASSFGTTTQYFGPGTRLLVL.

This clone ranks as medium-sized. The rearrangement links TRBV25-1 to TRBJ2-7; 9 nucleotides align to TRBD1. The CDR3 covers 17 residues. In germline, CDR1 is MGHDK, CDR2 SYGVNS. V lost 4 bases to trimming and J lost 3 bases; unmatched junction nucleotides: 13. This CDR3 reads CASSVKPTGGEFYEQYF. CDR3 coding DNA: TGTGCCAGCAGTGTGAAGCCAACAGGGGGCGAATTCTACGAGCAGTACTTC.

The genes are TRBV29-1 and TRBJ2-7, with 8 bases that match TRBD1. Germline assignment: CDR1 SQVTM and CDR2 ANQGSEA. Trimming took 1 base from V and 0 from J; bases not matched to a gene: 8. CDR3 length equals 16 residues. CDR3 coding DNA: TGCAGCGTTGAAGGGGTACGGGACAGGAGCTCCTACGAGCAGTACTTC. Its protein product is CSVEGVRDRSSYEQYF.

The chain employs TRBV15 and TRBJ2-4; no firm D call. The V end lost 3 bases, the J end lost 0 bases, and 18 bases lay between the germline ends. The CDR3 covers 18 residues. The germline gives CDR1 LNHNV, CDR2 YYDKDF (reference sequence). The CDR3 here is CATSSEDPTELAKNIQYF. The DNA of the CDR3 is TGTGCCACCAGCAGCGAGGATCCCACCGAGCTAGCCAAAAACATTCAGTACTTC.